The 9 T cell receptor beta chains below all came from one sample that was sequenced in a study of T cells in Graves' hyperthyroidism and ophthalmopathy. Using RNA transcripts as the source, TCR beta CDR3 regions were amplified. Primed by the HTBI set, a first-round RT-PCR was run on the TCR CDR3. MiXCR, run by TCRdb on the multiplex PCR reads, gives a single entry per CDR3 protein. The sample holds hundreds of thousands of distinct CDR3 sequences, 16% seen once. The sequencing input was blood. The receptors shown here come from a middle-aged woman with Graves' ophthalmopathy.

The chain links TRBV10-3 to TRBJ2-7; perhaps TRBD1 as D (6 bases). V was cut by 8 bases and J by 5 bases, with 19 bases left in between. This CDR3 comprises 14 residues. CDR1 ENHRY and CDR2 SYGVKD come from the germline V gene. The CDR3 DNA is TGTGCCATCGGCAGCAGGGGAGAGGTGGACGAGCAGTACTTC. Amino acids: CAIGSRGEVDEQYF.

V usage is TRBV28 and J usage is TRBJ2-1, with 10 bases aligning to TRBD1. Trimming removed 9 bases from V and 7 bases from J; junction bases left unmatched: 3. CDR1 is MDHEN and CDR2 is SYDVKM in the germline V gene. This CDR3 contains 12 residues. CDR3 loop: CASRQGANEQFF. The CDR3 bases are TGTGCCAGTCGACAGGGGGCGAATGAGCAGTTCTTC.

Concerning this clonotype: The junction departs from germline at one end; a sequencing error may be responsible. The chain links TRBV7-2 to TRBJ2-1, with TRBD1 matching 7 bases. Germline V CDR1 and CDR2: SGHTA, FQGNSA. The CDR3 runs to 15 residues. CDR3 residues: CASPSQQGTYHEQFF. DNA for the CDR3: TGTGCCAGCCCGAGCCAACAGGGGACCTACCATGAGCAGTTCTTC.

This clonotype was counted a few times. V is TRBV12-3 or TRBV12-4 and J is TRBJ1-5, with TRBD1 matching 7 bases. V lost 4 bases, J lost 6 bases, and 6 bases stayed unmatched. This CDR3 contains 14 residues. CDR3 sequence: CASSSTGSSQPQHF. The CDR3, as DNA: TGTGCCAGCAGTTCGACAGGGTCGTCTCAGCCCCAGCATTTT.

There are many counts of this clonotype. The J gene is TRBJ2-7, the V gene TRBV6-1; 8 bases agree with TRBD1. Germline CDR1 is MNHNS and CDR2 is SASEGT. This CDR3 is built from 16 residues. The ends lost 5 bases at V and 2 bases at J; junction bases unmatched: 11. CDR3 region: CASSYPTGGPTYEQYF. CDR3 in DNA: TGTGCCAGCAGTTACCCAACAGGGGGACCTACCTACGAGCAGTACTTC.

The chain combines TRBV19 with TRBJ2-3; 7 bases align to TRBD2. V shed 6 bases and J 1 base; nucleotides not matched to a gene: 4. The CDR3 contains 14 residues. Germline lookup yields CDR1 LNHDA and CDR2 SQIVND (reference sequence). CDR3 DNA: TGTGCCAGTAGACTTAGCGGGCGCACAGATACGCAGTATTTT. Translated, it gives CASRLSGRTDTQYF.

This clonotype was observed a few times. The gene calls are TRBV6-1 and TRBJ2-6; 10 bases match TRBD1. This CDR3 contains 18 residues. Trimming took 5 bases from V and 3 from J; bases not matched to a gene: 10. CDR1 and CDR2 (germline): MNHNS, SASEGT. The CDR3 nucleotides are TGTGCCAGCAGTTCCGATCGACAGGGGGCAAGTGGGGCCAACGTCCTGACTTTC. Translated, it gives CASSSDRQGASGANVLTF.

Notes on this clonotype: Its ends do not fully match the called genes, so a read error is possible. The chain combines TRBV28 with TRBJ2-1; TRBD2 matches 8 bases. This CDR3 is 20 amino acids long. Germline CDR1 MDHEN, CDR2 SYDVKM. The chain's CDR3 is CASSQPLGLAGLSSYNERFF. DNA for the CDR3: TGTGCCAGCAGCCAACCCCTGGGGCTAGCGGGTCTCAGCTCCTACAATGAGCGGTTCTTC.

This clonotype showed up many times. The chain employs TRBV20-1 and TRBJ2-7; D ambiguous. This CDR3 has 12 residues. Germline V gene lookup returns CDR1 DFQATT and CDR2 SNEGSKA (reference sequence). V shed 3 bases and J shed 4 bases, with 10 bases lying between them. The chain's CDR3 is CSASERIYEQYF. The DNA for the CDR3 is TGCAGTGCTAGTGAGAGAATTTACGAGCAGTACTTC.